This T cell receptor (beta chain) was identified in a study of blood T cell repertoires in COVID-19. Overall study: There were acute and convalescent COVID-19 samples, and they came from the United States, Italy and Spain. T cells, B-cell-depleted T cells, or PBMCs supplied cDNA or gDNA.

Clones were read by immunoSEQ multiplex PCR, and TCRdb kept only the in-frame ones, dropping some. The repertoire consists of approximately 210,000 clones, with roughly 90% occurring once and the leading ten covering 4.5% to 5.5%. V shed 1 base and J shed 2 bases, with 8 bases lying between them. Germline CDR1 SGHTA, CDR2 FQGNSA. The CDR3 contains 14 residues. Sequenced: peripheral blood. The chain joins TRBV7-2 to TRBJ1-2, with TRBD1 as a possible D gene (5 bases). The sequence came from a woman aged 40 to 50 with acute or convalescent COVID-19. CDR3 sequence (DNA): TGTGCCAGCAGCTTAGGGCCAGGGAACTATGGCTACACCTTC. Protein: CASSLGPGNYGYTF.